The clone carrying this TCR beta chain was detected ten times or more. Its target is unknown. In germline, CDR1 is MGHRA, CDR2 YSYEKL. After removal of 2 bases from V and 4 bases from J, the junction contained 7 bases not matched to a gene. The CDR3 extends over 15 amino acids. This entry belongs to a study of molecular identifiers for immune sequencing clone quantification. One entry per CDR3 protein, called by TCRdb with MiXCR from the PCR reads. The table includes about 640,000 distinct CDR3 sequences, about 20% detected once. Study-wide points: Clone sizes that are highly expanded could be underestimated when identical TCR molecules share a barcode.

The material sequenced was naive CD8+ T cells from blood, with Jurkat cell RNA spiked in. Documented subset: FACS-sorted CD8+CD4-CCR7+CD45RA+ naive T cells. The V call is TRBV4-1, the J call TRBJ1-2, with 7 bases identical to TRBD1. The sequence was collected from a human donor in good health. Some libraries in this study had Jurkat cell RNA spiked in. Here the CDR3 DNA reads TGCGCCAGCAGCCAAATCTCAACAGGGGCCTATGGCTACACCTTC. Protein product: CASSQISTGAYGYTF.